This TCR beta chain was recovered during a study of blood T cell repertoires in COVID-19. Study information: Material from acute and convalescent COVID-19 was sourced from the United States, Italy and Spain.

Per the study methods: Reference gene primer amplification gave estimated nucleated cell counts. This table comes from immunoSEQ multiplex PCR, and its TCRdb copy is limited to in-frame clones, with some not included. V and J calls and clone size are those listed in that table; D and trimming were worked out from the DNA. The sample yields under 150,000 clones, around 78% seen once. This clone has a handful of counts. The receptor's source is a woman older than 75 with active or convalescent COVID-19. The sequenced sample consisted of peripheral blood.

In DNA form, the CDR3 reads TGTGCCAGCGGCGAGACAGGAGTCAATCAGCCCCAGCATTTT. Translating it yields CASGETGVNQPQHF. The chain uses TRBV18 and TRBJ1-5; D perhaps matches TRBD1 (6 bases). The germline V gene encodes CDR1 KGHSH and CDR2 LQKENI. The CDR3 runs 14 residues. The V gene lost 8 bases and the J gene lost 3 bases, with 14 bases spanning the gap.